This is a list of T cell receptor beta chains from one sample in a study of shared T cell receptors in the human thymus. The data were produced by immunoSEQ multiplex PCR, yet TCRdb's version contains in-frame clones alone and is incomplete. The sample records roughly 660,000 clones, 85% to 90% being singletons. This sample was also put to use in a study of human thymus T cells.

Sequencing was done on a sample of thymocytes. Receptors originate from a boy under three years old with a congenital heart defect. The CDR3 runs from the conserved cysteine through the conserved F or W. A D gene is named only where the DNA matches it firmly. Part of the rows lack a size; the others show once, few, many or a class for expanded clones.

j_call | clone_size | v_call | d_call | cdr3_nt | cdr3_aa
TRBJ2-7 | . | TRBV11-2 | TRBD2 | TGTGCCAGCAGCCTTAGCGGGAGAAGCTCCTACGAGCAGTACTTC | CASSLSGRSSYEQYF
TRBJ2-1 | . | TRBV11-3 | TRBD2 | TGTGCCAGCAGCTACGGGAGGGAAAACAATGAGCAGTTCTTC | CASSYGRENNEQFF
TRBJ2-1 | . | TRBV11-2 | TRBD2 | TGTGCCAGCAGCTTAGGACTAGCGGGAGTAAGCAATGAGCAGTTCTTC | CASSLGLAGVSNEQFF
TRBJ2-3 | . | TRBV5-8 | . | TGTGCCAGCAGCTTGGAGCGGGTCGGGCGAGATACGCAGTATTTT | CASSLERVGRDTQYF
TRBJ2-7 | . | TRBV5-4 | . | TGTGCCAGCAGGTTAGGGGGAAGTTACGAGCAGTACTTC | CASRLGGSYEQYF
TRBJ2-2 | once | TRBV4-1 | . | TGCGCCAGCAGCCAAGAGCGGGGGGAGCTGTTTTTT | CASSQERGELFF
TRBJ2-7 | . | TRBV4-2 | TRBD2 | TGTGCCAGCAGCCAAGACTTTCGGCTAGCGGGAGCCGAGCAGTACTTC | CASSQDFRLAGAEQYF
TRBJ1-1 | . | TRBV6-1 | . | TGTGCCACCCCCTGGAGGGGCCCCACTGAAGCTTTCTTT | CATPWRGPTEAFF
TRBJ1-1 | . | TRBV2 | TRBD1 | TGTGCCAGCAGCAAAGGGGGGACAGGGAGGGCTTTCTTT | CASSKGGTGRAFF
TRBJ1-2 | once | TRBV28 | TRBD1 | TGTGCCAGCAGTCCCGGACAGGGATATAGAAGGGATGGCTACACCTTC | CASSPGQGYRRDGYTF
TRBJ2-1 | . | TRBV9 | TRBD2 | TGTGCCAGCAGCGTAGAGCAAGGTCGGACTAGCGGGAGCAAAGGTGGTGCCAATGAGCAGTTCTTC | CASSVEQGRTSGSKGGANEQFF
TRBJ1-4 | . | TRBV7-8 | . | TGTGCCAGCACCCTAACCGAGGGGGCAACTAATGAAAAACTGTTTTTT | CASTLTEGATNEKLFF
TRBJ2-5 | few | TRBV4-1 | TRBD2 | TGCGCCAGCAGCCAGGGGACTAGCGAACAAGAGACCCAGTACTTC | CASSQGTSEQETQYF
TRBJ2-1 | . | TRBV7-8 | . | TGTGCCAGCAGCTTAGCTAACAATGAGCAGTTCTTC | CASSLANNEQFF
TRBJ2-1 | . | TRBV6-5 | TRBD2 | TGTGCCAGCAGTCCGGGACTAGCGGACTACAATGAGCAGTTCTTC | CASSPGLADYNEQFF
TRBJ1-1 | . | TRBV7-2 | . | TGTGCCAGCAGAGCGGGCCGCGAAGCTTTCTTT | CASRAGREAFF
TRBJ2-7 | . | TRBV5-6 | . | TGTGCCAGCAGCTTGGTGACCGGGACACTGGGAGAGCAGTACTTC | CASSLVTGTLGEQYF
TRBJ2-1 | . | TRBV5-4 | TRBD2 | TGTGCCAGCAGCTTGGGGTTAGCGGGAGGTGAGCAGTTCTTC | CASSLGLAGGEQFF
TRBJ2-1 | . | TRBV27 | . | TGTGCCAGCAGTTTATTAGCAAGGATTCACAATGAGCAGTTCTTC | CASSLLARIHNEQFF
TRBJ1-2 | . | TRBV20-1 | . | TGCACCGCAGGGGTGGACTATGGCTACACCTTC | CTAGVDYGYTF
TRBJ1-4 | few | TRBV25-1 | . | TGTGCCAGCAGCGGGGGGCGAAGTGAAAAACTGTTTTTT | CASSGGRSEKLFF
TRBJ2-3 | . | TRBV4-3 | . | TGCGCCAGCAGCCAAGATCGGAGCACAGATACGCAGTATTTT | CASSQDRSTDTQYF
TRBJ1-1 | . | TRBV14 | . | TGTGCCAGCAGCCATAAACAGGGCTACACTGAAGCTTTCTTT | CASSHKQGYTEAFF
TRBJ1-1 | few | TRBV30 | TRBD1 | TGTGCCTGGACTCCACAGGGGGTCGGGTCTGAAGCTTTCTTT | CAWTPQGVGSEAFF
TRBJ2-7 | . | TRBV15 | TRBD1 | TGTGCCACCAGCACTCAAGGGACAGGGGCCTACGAGCAGTACTTC | CATSTQGTGAYEQYF
TRBJ2-1 | once | TRBV5-6 | TRBD2 | TGTGCCAGCAGCGCAGACTTACTAGCGGGAGCATACAATGAGCAGTTCTTC | CASSADLLAGAYNEQFF
TRBJ2-7 | . | TRBV11-2 | . | TGTGCCAGCAGCTCCTATCCCCACGAGCAGTACTTC | CASSSYPHEQYF
TRBJ2-5 | . | TRBV15 | . | TGTGCCACCAGCTTCGGACGAGGGTCCAGGGAGACCCAGTACTTC | CATSFGRGSRETQYF
TRBJ2-7 | . | TRBV7-3 | TRBD2 | TGTGCCAGCAGCATCTCCCGGGATCTAGCGGGCTACGAGCAGTACTTC | CASSISRDLAGYEQYF
TRBJ2-7 | . | TRBV14 | . | TGTGCCAGCAGCCAGGCGGGTCCCTCCTACGAGCAGTACTTC | CASSQAGPSYEQYF
TRBJ1-5 | . | TRBV6-5 | . | TGTGCCAGCAGTCGGCGGCGTTCGGGCAATCAGCCCCAGCATTTT | CASSRRRSGNQPQHF
TRBJ2-7 | once | TRBV5-6 | TRBD2 | TGTGCCAGCAGCTCCGCGGGAGGGCCTTTCGAGGGCGAGCAGTACTTC | CASSSAGGPFEGEQYF
TRBJ1-1 | . | TRBV7-9 | . | TGTGCCAGCAGCTTAGCAGGGGAGGGGGACACTGAAGCTTTCTTT | CASSLAGEGDTEAFF
TRBJ2-1 | few | TRBV4-3 | . | TGCGCCAGCAGCCAGAGGAGGATAGTCGGCTACAATGAGCAGTTCTTC | CASSQRRIVGYNEQFF
TRBJ2-1 | . | TRBV4-3 | TRBD2 | TGCGCCAGCAGCCACTCGACTAGCGACACCTACAATGAGCAGTTCTTC | CASSHSTSDTYNEQFF